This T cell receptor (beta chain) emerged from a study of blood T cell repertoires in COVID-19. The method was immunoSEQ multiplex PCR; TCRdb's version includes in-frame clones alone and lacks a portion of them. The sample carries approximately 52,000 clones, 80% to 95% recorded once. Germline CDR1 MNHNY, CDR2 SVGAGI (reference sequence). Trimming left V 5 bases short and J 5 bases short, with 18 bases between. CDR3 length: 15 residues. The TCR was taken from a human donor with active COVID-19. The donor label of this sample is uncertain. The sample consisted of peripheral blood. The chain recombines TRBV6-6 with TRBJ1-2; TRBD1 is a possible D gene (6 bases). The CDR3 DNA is TGTGCCAGCAGTGGGCGCCCTAGGACAGAATATGGCTACACCTTC. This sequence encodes CASSGRPRTEYGYTF.